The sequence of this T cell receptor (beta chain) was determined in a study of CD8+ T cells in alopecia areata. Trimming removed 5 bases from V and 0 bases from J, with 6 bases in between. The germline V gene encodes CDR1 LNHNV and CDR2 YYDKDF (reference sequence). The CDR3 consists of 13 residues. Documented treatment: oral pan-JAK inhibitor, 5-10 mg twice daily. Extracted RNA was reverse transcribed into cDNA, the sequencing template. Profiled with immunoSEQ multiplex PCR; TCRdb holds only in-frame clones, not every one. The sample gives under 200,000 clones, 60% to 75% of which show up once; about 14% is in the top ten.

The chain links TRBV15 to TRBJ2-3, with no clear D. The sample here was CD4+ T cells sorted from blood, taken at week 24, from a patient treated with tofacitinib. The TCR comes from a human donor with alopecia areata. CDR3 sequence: CATSYLSTDTQYF. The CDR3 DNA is TGTGCCACCAGCTACCTGAGCACAGATACGCAGTATTTT.